These 20 T cell receptor beta chains originate from one sample sequenced in a study of cytomegalovirus exposure and HLA in healthy donors. Primers included in the PCR were 60 Vbeta and 13 Jbeta primers. Assay: immunoSEQ multiplex PCR; the TCRdb copy retains only in-frame clones and omits some. The table has under 200,000 clones, more than 75% seen once. The material sequenced was PBMCs. These TCRs come from a man under 40 in good health and CMV-seropositive.

This chain links TRBV18 with TRBJ2-1, with D unresolved. Germline lookup yields CDR1 KGHSH and CDR2 LQKENI. V lost 3 bases to trimming and J lost 7 bases, with 4 bases between them. The CDR3 runs to 11 residues. Written as DNA, the CDR3 is TGTGCCAGCTCACCCTTAAATGAGCAGTTCTTC. This sequence encodes CASSPLNEQFF.

V usage is TRBV6-1 and J usage is TRBJ2-4; TRBD1 matches at 10 bases. The length of the CDR3 is 14 residues. Losses at the gene ends were 4 bases for V and 7 bases for J; bases not matched to a gene: 4. Germline V CDR1 and CDR2: MNHNS, SASEGT. The CDR3 DNA is TGTGCCAGCAGTGGTCCGGGACAGGGGAACATTCAGTACTTC. Translating it yields CASSGPGQGNIQYF.

The chain recombines TRBV6-6 with TRBJ1-5, with D hard to call. Germline CDR1 is MNHNY and CDR2 is SVGAGI (reference sequence). CDR3 length equals 14 residues. The germline V and J ends were trimmed by 2 bases and 1 base, with 6 bases remaining between them. As DNA, the CDR3 is TGTGCCAGCAGTTACAGCGGAAGCAATCAGCCCCAGCATTTT. Protein: CASSYSGSNQPQHF.

This clone was recorded only once. The rearrangement links TRBV18 to TRBJ2-5; TRBD1 matches 7 bases. CDR1 and CDR2 from the germline V gene are KGHSH and LQKENI. The V and J ends lost 3 bases and 5 bases, in that order; junction bases with no gene match: 15. The CDR3 has 17 amino acids. CDR3 amino acids: CASSPSARGGKDETQYF. CDR3 sequence (DNA): TGTGCCAGCTCACCTTCAGCGAGAGGGGGCAAAGATGAGACCCAGTACTTC.

This sequence joins TRBV18 and TRBJ2-2; weak D call: TRBD2 (6 bases). Germline-derived CDR1 and CDR2 are KGHSH and LQKENI. The CDR3 totals 15 residues. Trimming took off 4 bases at V and 0 bases at J, with 9 bases between the two ends. In nucleotides, the CDR3 is TGTGCCAGCTCACGGCTAGCGACGAACACCGGGGAGCTGTTTTTT. The encoded protein is CASSRLATNTGELFF.

V is TRBV7-2 and J is TRBJ2-7, with 9 bases that match TRBD2. CDR1 SGHTA and CDR2 FQGNSA come from the germline V gene. The CDR3 is 16 residues long. The ends lost 2 bases at V and 3 bases at J; junction bases unmatched: 8. CDR3 nucleotide sequence: TGTGCCAGCAGCTTACTCTTCCCTAGCGGGATCTACGAGCAGTACGTC. It yields the protein CASSLLFPSGIYEQYV.

The chain carries TRBV27 and TRBJ1-2; 10 bases map to TRBD1. V was clipped by 6 bases and J by 12 bases; unmatched bases: 16. This CDR3 is built from 15 residues. Germline CDR1 reads MNHEY; CDR2 reads SMNVEV (reference sequence). The CDR3 DNA sequence: TGTGCCAGCAGGGATACCGGGACAGGGGTTAGGTCTCACACCTTC. It is translated as CASRDTGTGVRSHTF.

This clone appeared a few times. The chain is built from TRBV7-3 and TRBJ1-1, with D unresolved. V gave up 2 bases and J gave up 5 bases, with 6 bases separating them. The V gene's germline CDR1 is SGHTA and CDR2 FQGTGA. The CDR3 has 12 amino acids. DNA of the CDR3: TGTGCCAGCAGCTTAGACACGACTGAAGCTTTCTTT. This sequence encodes CASSLDTTEAFF. The full variable domain, with the rest looked up from reference TRBV7-3 and TRBJ1-1, is GAGVSQTPSNKVTEKGKYVELRCDPISGHTALYWYRQSLGQGPEFLIYFQGTGAADDSGLPNDRFFAVRPEGSVSTLKIQRTERGDSAVYLCASSLDTTEAFFGQGTRLTVV.

The chain couples TRBV19 to TRBJ2-7, with 9 nucleotides matching TRBD1. V trimming: 4 bases; J trimming: 1 base; junction bases outside the gene matches: 2. Per the germline V gene, CDR1 is LNHDA and CDR2 is SQIVND (reference sequence). CDR3 length: 14 amino acids. CDR3 in amino acids: CASSTGTGSYEQYF. The CDR3 DNA reads as TGTGCCAGTAGTACCGGGACAGGGTCCTACGAGCAGTACTTC.

This clone appeared a few times. This sequence joins TRBV4-3 and TRBJ1-1; D is unresolved. The CDR3 has 15 amino acids. The V and J ends lost 1 base and 0 bases respectively, with 9 bases between them. The germline CDR1 and CDR2 sequences are LGHNA and YSLEER. In DNA, the CDR3 is TGCGCCAGCAGCCAAGGGAGGACCATGAACACTGAAGCTTTCTTT. This gives the protein CASSQGRTMNTEAFF.

The CDR3, as DNA: TGTGCCAGCAGTTTGGGGGGAGGGTATGAGCAGTTCTTC. It codes for CASSLGGGYEQFF. V usage is TRBV27 and J usage is TRBJ2-1; TRBD2 matches at 7 bases. V lost 3 bases to trimming and J lost 8 bases; unmatched junction nucleotides: 4. This CDR3 is built from 13 residues. Germline assignment: CDR1 MNHEY and CDR2 SMNVEV (reference sequence).

V gene TRBV11-3 combines with J gene TRBJ1-6; no definite D call. This CDR3 region has 18 residues. Germline loops: CDR1 SGHNT, CDR2 YENEEA. Trimming cost V 1 base and J 0 bases, with 13 bases left between them. This CDR3 reads CASSLGSGRGSYNSPLHF. The CDR3 nucleotides are TGTGCCAGCAGCTTAGGATCGGGGAGAGGCTCCTATAATTCACCCCTCCACTTT.

The V and J genes are TRBV11-2 and TRBJ1-1; D remains ambiguous. The V gene lost 4 bases and the J gene lost 1 base, with 13 bases spanning the gap. Germline loops: CDR1 SGHAT, CDR2 FQNNGV. The CDR3 has 15 residues. In DNA form, the CDR3 reads TGTGCCAGCAGCTCCAGATTCCGGGGGAACACTGAAGCTTTCTTT. Encoded protein: CASSSRFRGNTEAFF. Drawing the rest from reference TRBV11-2 and TRBJ1-1, the complete variable domain is EAGVAQSPRYKIIEKRQSVAFWCNPISGHATLYWYQQILGQGPKLLIQFQNNGVVDDSQLPKDRFSAERLKGVDSTLKIQPAKLEDSAVYLCASSSRFRGNTEAFFGQGTRLTVV.

The V and J genes are TRBV5-5 and TRBJ1-1; D not resolved. Per the germline V gene, CDR1 is SGHKS and CDR2 is YYEKEE (reference sequence). The CDR3 loop spans 16 amino acids. Trimming took off 0 bases at V and 3 bases at J, with 15 bases between the two ends. The CDR3 spells CASSLEAFRRDTEAFF. CDR3 nucleotide sequence: TGTGCCAGCAGCTTGGAGGCCTTTAGGAGGGACACTGAAGCTTTCTTT.

This chain joins TRBV4-3 and TRBJ1-3, with 9 nucleotides matching TRBD1. The J segment lost 0 bases and the V segment lost 3 bases, leaving 6 bases of the junction unmatched. Germline CDR1 LGHNA, CDR2 YSLEER. This CDR3 is built from 17 residues. CDR3 bases: TGCGCCAGCAGCCAGTCCGGGACAGGGCGCTCTGGAAACACCATATATTTT. This sequence encodes CASSQSGTGRSGNTIYF.

The genes are TRBV13 and TRBJ2-5, with 7 bases fitting TRBD2. From germline, CDR1 is PRHDT and CDR2 FYEKMQ (reference sequence). The CDR3 is 14 amino acids. V lost 6 bases to trimming and J lost 3 bases; unmatched junction nucleotides: 7. The CDR3 protein is CASSDTSVEETQYF. Here the CDR3 DNA reads TGTGCCAGCAGTGATACTAGCGTAGAAGAGACCCAGTACTTC. Using reference TRBV13 and TRBJ2-5 for the parts outside the CDR3, the full variable domain is AAGVIQSPRHLIKEKRETATLKCYPIPRHDTVYWYQQGPGQDPQFLISFYEKMQSDKGSIPDRFSAQQFSDYHSELNMSSLELGDSALYFCASSDTSVEETQYFGPGTRLLVL.

This chain links TRBV7-2 with TRBJ2-1, with 8 bases that match TRBD2. The CDR3 has 16 residues. Germline V gene sequence: CDR1 SGHTA, CDR2 FQGNSA. The V and J ends lost 3 bases and 5 bases, in that order; junction bases with no gene match: 9. Here the CDR3 reads CASSFGSGRGDNEQFF. The CDR3 DNA reads as TGTGCCAGCAGCTTCGGGAGCGGGAGAGGGGACAATGAGCAGTTCTTC.

A few counts support this clone. The chain uses TRBV5-1 and TRBJ2-3; D unclear. The CDR3 is 15 residues long. The germline gives CDR1 SGHRS, CDR2 YFSETQ. Trimming removed 5 bases from V and 2 bases from J, with 15 bases in between. The CDR3 region is CASRGITVFTDTQYF. For the CDR3, the DNA is TGCGCCAGCAGAGGAATTACAGTGTTCACAGATACGCAGTATTTT.

The chain links TRBV7-6 to TRBJ1-1; TRBD1 agrees at 10 bases. V shed 3 bases and J 1 base; nucleotides not matched to a gene: 5. Per germline, CDR1 SGHVS and CDR2 FNYEAQ. This CDR3 spans 16 amino acids. The CDR3 sequence is CASSFRQGAPNTEAFF. As DNA, the CDR3 is TGTGCCAGCAGCTTTCGACAGGGGGCGCCGAACACTGAAGCTTTCTTT.

The chain employs TRBV19 and TRBJ1-5; D not resolved. The CDR3 covers 12 residues. Germline V gene sequence: CDR1 LNHDA, CDR2 SQIVND (reference sequence). Trimming removed 6 bases at V and 10 bases at J, with 13 bases between. Written as DNA, the CDR3 is TGTGCCAGTAGAGCAGCACTAGAACCCCAGCATTTT. Its protein is CASRAALEPQHF.